This T cell receptor (beta chain) derives from a study of T-cell memory formation after mild COVID-19. Study-level background: There were largely donor-specific TCR clusters. General observations from the study: The pre-infection memory compartment contained some responding clones, suggesting cross-reactive memory joined.

Germline V gene lookup returns CDR1 SGHRS and CDR2 YFSETQ. The CDR3 length is 14 residues. Trimming shortened V by 3 bases and J by 1 base, and 7 bases separated the two germline ends. This clonotype was counted a single time. Its antigen remains unidentified. Constant-segment primers and 5'RACE yielded cDNA libraries for TCR alpha and TCR beta, each carrying sample barcodes and UMIs. TCRdb re-called the 5' RACE reads with MiXCR, one entry per CDR3 protein. Counted here are 190,000 or so distinct CDR3 sequences, about 10% occurring once; the ten biggest clones make up roughly 3%. The gene calls are TRBV5-1 and TRBJ2-2, with D perhaps TRBD1 (5 bases). Material for sequencing was PBMCs or a T cell subset sorted from them (not recorded which). The clonotype comes from a man between 18 and 29 years old who had mild COVID-19 (a few samples of this study predate the infection). Cell type and time point are not known. The CDR3 sequence is CASSSTGNTGELFF. CDR3 DNA: TGCGCCAGCAGCTCAACAGGGAACACCGGGGAGCTGTTTTTT.